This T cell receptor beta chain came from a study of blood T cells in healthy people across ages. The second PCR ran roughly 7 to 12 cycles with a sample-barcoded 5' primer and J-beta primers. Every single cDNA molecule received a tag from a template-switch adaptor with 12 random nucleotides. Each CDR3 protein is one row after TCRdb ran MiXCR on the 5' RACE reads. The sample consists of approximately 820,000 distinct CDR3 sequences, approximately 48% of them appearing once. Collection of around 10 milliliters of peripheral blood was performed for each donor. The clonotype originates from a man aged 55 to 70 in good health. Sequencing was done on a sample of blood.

CDR3 sequence: CASSVGTAVQETQYF. The DNA for the CDR3 is TGCGCCAGCAGCGTTGGGACAGCCGTCCAAGAGACCCAGTACTTC. The chain couples TRBV5-1 to TRBJ2-5, with 7 nucleotides matching TRBD1. The CDR3 is made up of 15 amino acids. Unmatched junction bases numbered 7, after V lost 4 bases and J lost 1 base. Germline V gene sequence: CDR1 SGHRS, CDR2 YFSETQ.